A single sample gave rise to the 5 T cell receptor beta chains below, sequenced in a study of blood T cell repertoires in COVID-19. The method was immunoSEQ multiplex PCR; TCRdb's version includes in-frame clones alone and lacks a portion of them. The sample has around 250,000 clones, 84% seen once. The sample comprised PBMCs or T cells enriched from blood (not recorded which). The receptor set was obtained from a man in his forties or fifties who had recovered from COVID-19.

The rearrangement links TRBV9 to TRBJ2-3, with a weak D call TRBD2 (5 bases). Trimming shortened V by 0 bases and J by 4 bases, and 15 bases separated the two germline ends. This CDR3 spans 16 amino acids. The germline gives CDR1 SGDLS, CDR2 YYNGEE. The CDR3, as DNA: TGTGCCAGCAGCGTAGGTCCGTGGGCGGAGGCAGATACGCAGTATTTT. This sequence encodes CASSVGPWAEADTQYF.

The rearrangement links TRBV5-6 to TRBJ2-5, with 9 bases lining up with TRBD2. Trimming at V came to 4 bases and at J to 5 bases, leaving 12 bases not matched to a gene. The CDR3 has 16 residues. Looked up from germline, CDR1 is SGHDT and CDR2 is YYEEEE. The CDR3 here is CASSAAKAGGLETQYF. The CDR3 region has the DNA TGTGCCAGCAGCGCGGCGAAGGCGGGGGGGCTGGAGACCCAGTACTTC.

V usage is TRBV7-2 and J usage is TRBJ2-5; 11 bases agree with TRBD2. Germline V gene data show CDR1 as SGHTA and CDR2 as FQGNSA. J gave up 5 bases and V 7 bases, and 15 bases lay outside the gene matches. The CDR3 is made up of 17 amino acids. The CDR3 loop is CASTKRASGRIGETQYF. Here the CDR3 DNA reads TGTGCCAGCACTAAGAGGGCTAGCGGGAGGATCGGTGAGACCCAGTACTTC.

The J gene is TRBJ2-7, the V gene TRBV18; 8 nucleotides agree with TRBD2. Looked up from germline, CDR1 is KGHSH and CDR2 is LQKENI. This CDR3 contains 15 residues. V shed 3 bases, J shed 4 bases, and the junction held 8 bases outside the gene matches. In nucleotides, the CDR3 is TGTGCCAGCTCACCTGGGACGGGGGGGCCTTACGAGCAGTACTTC. It specifies CASSPGTGGPYEQYF.

The gene calls are TRBV6-1 and TRBJ1-3; D call uncertain. V was cut by 3 bases and J by 2 bases, with 5 bases left in between. From germline, CDR1 is MNHNS and CDR2 SASEGT. CDR3 length: 13 residues. CDR3 region: CASSESPGNTIYF. The DNA for the CDR3 is TGTGCCAGCAGTGAGAGTCCTGGAAACACCATATATTTT.